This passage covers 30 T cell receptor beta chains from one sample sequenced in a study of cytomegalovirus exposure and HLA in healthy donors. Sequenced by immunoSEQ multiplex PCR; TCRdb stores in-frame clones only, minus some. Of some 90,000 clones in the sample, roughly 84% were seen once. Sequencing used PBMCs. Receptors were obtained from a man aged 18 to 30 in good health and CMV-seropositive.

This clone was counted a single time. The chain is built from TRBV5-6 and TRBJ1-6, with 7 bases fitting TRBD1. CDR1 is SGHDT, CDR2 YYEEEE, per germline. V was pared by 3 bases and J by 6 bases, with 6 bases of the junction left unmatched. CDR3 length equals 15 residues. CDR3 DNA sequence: TGTGCCAGCAGCTCAGTCGACAGGGTTAATTCACCCCTCCACTTT. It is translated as CASSSVDRVNSPLHF.

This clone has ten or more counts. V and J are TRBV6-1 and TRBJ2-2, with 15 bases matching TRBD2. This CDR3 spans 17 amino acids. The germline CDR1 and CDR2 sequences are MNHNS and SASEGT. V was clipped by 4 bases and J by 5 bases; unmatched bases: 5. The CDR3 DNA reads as TGTGCCAGCAGTGGGACTAGCGGGGGGGAGGTGACCGGGGAGCTGTTTTTT. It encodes CASSGTSGGEVTGELFF.

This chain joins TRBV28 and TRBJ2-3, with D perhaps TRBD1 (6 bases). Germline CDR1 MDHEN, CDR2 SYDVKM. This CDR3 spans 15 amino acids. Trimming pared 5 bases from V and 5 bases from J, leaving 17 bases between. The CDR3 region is CASSGRDTAGDTQYF. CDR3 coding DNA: TGTGCCAGCAGTGGACGGGACACAGCCGGAGATACGCAGTATTTT.

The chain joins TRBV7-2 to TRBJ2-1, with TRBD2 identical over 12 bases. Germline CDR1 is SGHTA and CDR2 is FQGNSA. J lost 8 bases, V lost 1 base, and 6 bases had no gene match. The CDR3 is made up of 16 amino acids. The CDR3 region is CASSLGGLAGTDEQFF. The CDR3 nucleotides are TGTGCCAGCAGCTTAGGCGGACTAGCGGGGACTGATGAGCAGTTCTTC.

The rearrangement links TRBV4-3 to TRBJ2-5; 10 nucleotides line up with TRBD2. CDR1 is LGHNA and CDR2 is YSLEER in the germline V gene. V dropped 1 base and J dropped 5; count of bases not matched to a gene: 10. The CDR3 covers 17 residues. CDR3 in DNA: TGCGCCAGCAGCCAAGGAGCGGGAGGGCCGGGAGGGGAGACCCAGTACTTC. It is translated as CASSQGAGGPGGETQYF.

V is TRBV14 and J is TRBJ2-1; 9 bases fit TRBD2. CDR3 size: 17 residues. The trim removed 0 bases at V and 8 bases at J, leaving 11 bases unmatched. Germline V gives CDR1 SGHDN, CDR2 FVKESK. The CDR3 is CASSQDDRTSASDEQFF. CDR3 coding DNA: TGTGCCAGCAGCCAAGACGACAGGACTAGCGCCTCGGATGAGCAGTTCTTC.

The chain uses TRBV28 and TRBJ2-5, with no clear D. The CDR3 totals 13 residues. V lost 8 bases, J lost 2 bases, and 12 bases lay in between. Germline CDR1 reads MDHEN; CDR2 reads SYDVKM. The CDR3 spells CASYRFGQETQYF. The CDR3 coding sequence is TGTGCCAGCTATCGTTTCGGGCAAGAGACCCAGTACTTC. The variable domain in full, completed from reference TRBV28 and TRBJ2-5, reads DVKVTQSSRYLVKRTGEKVFLECVQDMDHENMFWYRQDPGLGLRLIYFSYDVKMKEKGDIPEGYSVSREKKERFSLILESASTNQTSMYLCASYRFGQETQYFGPGTRLLVL.

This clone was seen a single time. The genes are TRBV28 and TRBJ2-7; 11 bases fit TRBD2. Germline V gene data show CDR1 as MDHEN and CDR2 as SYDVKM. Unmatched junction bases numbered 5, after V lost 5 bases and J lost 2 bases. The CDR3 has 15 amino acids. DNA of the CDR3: TGTGCCAGCAGTGCCCCGGGACTAGCGGCCTACGAGCAGTACTTC. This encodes CASSAPGLAAYEQYF. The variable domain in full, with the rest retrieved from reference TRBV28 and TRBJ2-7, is DVKVTQSSRYLVKRTGEKVFLECVQDMDHENMFWYRQDPGLGLRLIYFSYDVKMKEKGDIPEGYSVSREKKERFSLILESASTNQTSMYLCASSAPGLAAYEQYFGPGTRLTVT.

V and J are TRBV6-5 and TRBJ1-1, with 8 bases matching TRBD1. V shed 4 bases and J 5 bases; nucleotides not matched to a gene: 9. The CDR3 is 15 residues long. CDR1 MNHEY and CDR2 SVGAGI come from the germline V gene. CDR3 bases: TGTGCCAGCAGTTTAACAGGGGGTGGTGGAACTGAAGCTTTCTTT. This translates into CASSLTGGGGTEAFF.

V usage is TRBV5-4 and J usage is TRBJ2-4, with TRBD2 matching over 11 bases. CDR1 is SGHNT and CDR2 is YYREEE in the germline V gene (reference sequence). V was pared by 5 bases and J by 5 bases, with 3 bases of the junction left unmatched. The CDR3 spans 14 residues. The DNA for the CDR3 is TGTGCCAGCAGGGTAGCGGGAGGGGAAAACATTCAGTACTTC. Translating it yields CASRVAGGENIQYF.

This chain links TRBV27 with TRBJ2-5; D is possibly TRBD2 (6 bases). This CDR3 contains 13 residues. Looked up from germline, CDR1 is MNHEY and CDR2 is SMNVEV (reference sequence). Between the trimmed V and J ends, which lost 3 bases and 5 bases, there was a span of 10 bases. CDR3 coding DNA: TGTGCCAGCAGTTTCGGGGGTGGGGAGACCCAGTACTTC. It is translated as CASSFGGGETQYF.

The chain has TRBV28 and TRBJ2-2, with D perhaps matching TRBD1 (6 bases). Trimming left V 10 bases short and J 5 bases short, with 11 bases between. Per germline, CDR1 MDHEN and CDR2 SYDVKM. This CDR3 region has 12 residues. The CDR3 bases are TGTGCCACCACAGGGAGTACCGGGGAGCTGTTTTTT. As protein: CATTGSTGELFF.

The CDR3 nucleotides read TGTGCCAGCAGCTTATTTCCAGGGTCCGATTCACCCCTCCACTTT. Its protein product is CASSLFPGSDSPLHF. The gene calls are TRBV7-2 and TRBJ1-6; perhaps TRBD1 as D (5 bases). CDR3 size: 15 residues. Germline loops: CDR1 SGHTA, CDR2 FQGNSA. V was cut by 2 bases and J by 8 bases, with 13 bases left in between.

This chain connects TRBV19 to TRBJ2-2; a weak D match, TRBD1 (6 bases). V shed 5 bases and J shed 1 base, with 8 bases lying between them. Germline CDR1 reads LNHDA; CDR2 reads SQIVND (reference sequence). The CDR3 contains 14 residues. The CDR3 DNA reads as TGTGCCAGTAGTTCGGGACAGAACACCGGGGAGCTGTTTTTT. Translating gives CASSSGQNTGELFF.

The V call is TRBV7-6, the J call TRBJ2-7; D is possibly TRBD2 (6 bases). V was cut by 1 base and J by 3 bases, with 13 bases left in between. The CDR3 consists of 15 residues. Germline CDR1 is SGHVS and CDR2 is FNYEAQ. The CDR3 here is CASSLEPGSLYEQYF. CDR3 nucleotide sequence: TGTGCCAGCAGCTTAGAGCCCGGGAGTCTCTACGAGCAGTACTTC.

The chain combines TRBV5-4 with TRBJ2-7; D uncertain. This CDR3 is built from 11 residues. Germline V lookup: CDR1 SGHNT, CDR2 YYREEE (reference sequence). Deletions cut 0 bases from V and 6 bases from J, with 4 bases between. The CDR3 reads CASSLAGEQYF. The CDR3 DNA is TGTGCCAGCAGCTTGGCAGGCGAGCAGTACTTC.

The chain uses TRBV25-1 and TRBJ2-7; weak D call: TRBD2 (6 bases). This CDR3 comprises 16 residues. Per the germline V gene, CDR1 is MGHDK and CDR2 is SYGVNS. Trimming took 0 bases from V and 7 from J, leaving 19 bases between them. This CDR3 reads CASSEYGGAGLLEQYF. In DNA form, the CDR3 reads TGTGCCAGCAGTGAATATGGCGGGGCTGGGTTACTTGAGCAGTACTTC.

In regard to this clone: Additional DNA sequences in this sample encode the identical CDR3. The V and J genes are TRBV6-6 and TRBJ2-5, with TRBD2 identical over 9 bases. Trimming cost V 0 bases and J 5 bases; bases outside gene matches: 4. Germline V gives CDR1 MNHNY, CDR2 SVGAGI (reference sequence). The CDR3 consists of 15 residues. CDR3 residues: CASSYSTLAGETQYF. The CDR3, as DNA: TGTGCCAGCAGTTACTCGACTCTAGCGGGGGAGACCCAGTACTTC.

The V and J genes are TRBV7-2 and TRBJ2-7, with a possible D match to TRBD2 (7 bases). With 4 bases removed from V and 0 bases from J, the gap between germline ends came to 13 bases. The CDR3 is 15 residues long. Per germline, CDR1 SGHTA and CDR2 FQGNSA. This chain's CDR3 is CASSSSGEGSYEQYF. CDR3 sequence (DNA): TGTGCCAGCAGCTCTTCAGGGGAGGGCTCCTACGAGCAGTACTTC. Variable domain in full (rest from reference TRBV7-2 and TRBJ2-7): GAGVSQSPSNKVTEKGKDVELRCDPISGHTALYWYRQSLGQGLEFLIYFQGNSAPDKSGLPSDRFSAERTGGSVSTLTIQRTQQEDSAVYLCASSSSGEGSYEQYFGPGTRLTVT.

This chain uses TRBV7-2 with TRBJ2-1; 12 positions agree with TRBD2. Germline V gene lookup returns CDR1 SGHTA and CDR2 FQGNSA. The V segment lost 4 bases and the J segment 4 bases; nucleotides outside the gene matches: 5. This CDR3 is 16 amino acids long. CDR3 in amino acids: CASSWAGTSGYNEQFF. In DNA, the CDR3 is TGTGCCAGCAGCTGGGCCGGGACTAGCGGGTACAATGAGCAGTTCTTC.

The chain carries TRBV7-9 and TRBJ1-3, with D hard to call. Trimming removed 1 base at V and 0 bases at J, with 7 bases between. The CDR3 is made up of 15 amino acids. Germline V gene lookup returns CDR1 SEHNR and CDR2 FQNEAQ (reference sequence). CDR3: CASSLVSLSGNTIYF. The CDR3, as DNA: TGTGCCAGCAGCTTAGTTTCCCTCTCTGGAAACACCATATATTTT.

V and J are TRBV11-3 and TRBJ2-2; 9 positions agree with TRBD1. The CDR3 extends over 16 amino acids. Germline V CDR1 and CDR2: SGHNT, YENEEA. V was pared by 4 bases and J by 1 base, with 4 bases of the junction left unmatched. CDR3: CASSSRDRVNTGELFF. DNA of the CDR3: TGTGCCAGCAGCTCACGGGACAGGGTGAACACCGGGGAGCTGTTTTTT.

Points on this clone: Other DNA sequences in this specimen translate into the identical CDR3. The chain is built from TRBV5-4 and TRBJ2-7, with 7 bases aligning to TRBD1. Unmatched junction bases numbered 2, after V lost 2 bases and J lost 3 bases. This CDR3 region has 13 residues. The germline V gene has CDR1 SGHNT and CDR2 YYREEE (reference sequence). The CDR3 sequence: CASSFRDSYEQYF. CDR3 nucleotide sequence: TGTGCCAGCAGCTTCCGGGACAGCTACGAGCAGTACTTC.

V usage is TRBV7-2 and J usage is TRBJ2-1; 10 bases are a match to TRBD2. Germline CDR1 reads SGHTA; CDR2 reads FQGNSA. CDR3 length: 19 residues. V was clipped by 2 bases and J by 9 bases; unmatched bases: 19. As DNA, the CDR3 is TGTGCCAGCAGCTTACGTTTCCTAGCGGGAGCGGGGGGGTTTAGTGAGCAGTTCTTC. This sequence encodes CASSLRFLAGAGGFSEQFF.

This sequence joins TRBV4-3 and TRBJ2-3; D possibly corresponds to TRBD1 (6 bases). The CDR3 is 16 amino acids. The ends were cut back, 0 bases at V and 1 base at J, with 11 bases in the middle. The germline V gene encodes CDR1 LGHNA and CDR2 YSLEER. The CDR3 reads CASSQEDRLGTDTQYF. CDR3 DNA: TGCGCCAGCAGCCAAGAAGACAGGCTTGGCACAGATACGCAGTATTTT.

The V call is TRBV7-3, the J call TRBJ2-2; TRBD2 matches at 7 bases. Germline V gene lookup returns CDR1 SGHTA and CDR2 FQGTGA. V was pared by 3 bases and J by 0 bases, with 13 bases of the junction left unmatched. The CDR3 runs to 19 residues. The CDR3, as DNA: TGTGCCAGCAGCTTCAATTCCAGACTAGCTCAAACGAACACCGGGGAGCTGTTTTTT. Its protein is CASSFNSRLAQTNTGELFF.

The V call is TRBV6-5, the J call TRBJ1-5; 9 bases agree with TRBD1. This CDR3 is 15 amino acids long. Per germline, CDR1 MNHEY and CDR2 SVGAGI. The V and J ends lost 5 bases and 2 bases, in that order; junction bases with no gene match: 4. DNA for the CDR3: TGTGCCAGCAGTACCCGACAGGGGGGCAATCAGCCCCAGCATTTT. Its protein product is CASSTRQGGNQPQHF.

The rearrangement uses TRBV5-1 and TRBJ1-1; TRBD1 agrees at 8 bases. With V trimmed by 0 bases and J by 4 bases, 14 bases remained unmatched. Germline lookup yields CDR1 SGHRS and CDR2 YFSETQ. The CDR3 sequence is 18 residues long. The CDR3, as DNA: TGCGCCAGCAGCTTGGGGGGTTCGTCAGGGGGCTTTGGCACTGAAGCTTTCTTT. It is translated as CASSLGGSSGGFGTEAFF.

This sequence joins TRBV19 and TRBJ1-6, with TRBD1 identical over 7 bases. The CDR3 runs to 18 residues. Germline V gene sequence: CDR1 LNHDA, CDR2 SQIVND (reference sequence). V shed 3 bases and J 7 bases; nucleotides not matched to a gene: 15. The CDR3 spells CASSIVHRGVIRNSPLHF. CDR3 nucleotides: TGTGCCAGTAGTATCGTGCACAGGGGAGTAATTAGAAATTCACCCCTCCACTTT.

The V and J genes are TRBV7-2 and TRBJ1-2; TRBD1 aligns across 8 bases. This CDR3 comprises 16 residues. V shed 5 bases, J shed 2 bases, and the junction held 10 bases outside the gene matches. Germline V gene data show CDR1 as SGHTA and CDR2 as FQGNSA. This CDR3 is CASSTRTGMANYGYTF. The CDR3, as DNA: TGTGCCAGCAGCACGAGGACAGGGATGGCCAACTATGGCTACACCTTC.